These 2 T cell receptor beta chains share one sample of origin, sequenced in a study of blood T cells in healthy people across ages (dated by TCRdb to the mid-2010s). Receptor libraries were prepared by 5' RACE. The instrument was an Illumina HiSeq 2500. A second 7 to 11 cycle PCR used a sample-barcoded 5' primer and a J-beta primer mix. TCRdb trimmed public reads at Q25 via fastp, called clones via MiXCR and kept in-frame beta chains. One record per CDR3 amino acid sequence lists the most common genes and DNA. The sample table contains 1.5 million to 1.9 million distinct CDR3 sequences; only one count was recorded for under 55% of them. The ten top clones hold more than 4% of the sample. Sequencing was performed on blood. All receptors derive from a woman under 30 in good health.

This clonotype was recorded a few times. The chain has TRBV7-2 and TRBJ2-5, with no clear D. The DNA end lines up better with TRBJ2-7; the J call may be wrong. Germline V gene sequence: CDR1 SGHTA, CDR2 FQGNSA. This CDR3 contains 14 residues. The CDR3 coding sequence is TGTGCCAGCAGCCCTAAGTGGTCTGGCTACGAGCAGTACTTC. Translation: CASSPKWSGYEQYF.

Concerning this clonotype itself: The junction shows a germline mismatch at one end, possibly a read error. The chain recombines TRBV10-3 with TRBJ2-6; 8 bases match TRBD1. This CDR3 region has 17 residues. Germline values: CDR1 ENHRY, CDR2 SYGVKD. The CDR3 sequence: CAIREDRVISGANVPTF. CDR3 sequence (DNA): TGTGCCATCAGGGAGGACAGGGTCATCTCTGGGGCCAACGTCCCGACTTTC.